Shown below are 13 T cell receptor beta chains from a single sample sequenced in a study of blood T cells in healthy people across ages. For the second PCR, which ran for about 7 to 11 cycles, a sample-barcoded 5' primer and a J-beta primer mix were used. MiXCR, applied by TCRdb to the 5' RACE reads, yields one record per CDR3 protein. The table records approximately 2,000,000 distinct CDR3 sequences, roughly 43% of them present only once. Source material: blood. These receptors came from a human donor in good health.

The chain couples TRBV7-8 to TRBJ1-2; the D gene is possibly TRBD1 (5 bases). CDR1 and CDR2 (germline): SGHVS, FQNEAQ. Trimming pared 7 bases from V and 3 bases from J, leaving 21 bases between. The CDR3 loop spans 16 amino acids. The CDR3: CASTLVSGPFDYGYTF. The DNA for the CDR3 is TGTGCCAGCACCCTTGTTTCGGGACCGTTTGACTATGGCTACACCTTC.

The CDR3 reads CASSPGGGAYEQFF. CDR3 sequence (DNA): TGCGCCAGCAGCCCCGGCGGGGGGGCCTATGAGCAGTTCTTC. The V call is TRBV4-1, the J call TRBJ2-1; 9 bases fit TRBD2. V lost 4 bases to trimming and J lost 8 bases; unmatched junction nucleotides: 6. The germline V gene has CDR1 MGHRA and CDR2 YSYEKL. CDR3 size: 14 residues.

The count of this clonotype is one. V and J are TRBV7-6 and TRBJ1-1; D is ambiguous. CDR1 is SGHVS, CDR2 FNYEAQ, per germline. The CDR3 covers 13 residues. Trimming cost V 2 bases and J 5 bases, with 9 bases left between them. CDR3 sequence (DNA): TGTGCCAGCAGCTTACCTAGTAAGACTGAAGCTTTCTTT. Translating it yields CASSLPSKTEAFF.

The sample holds one count of this clonotype. This sequence may be a read error, since a much larger clone differs from it by one base. V gene TRBV7-6 combines with J gene TRBJ2-3, with a weak D call TRBD2 (5 bases). This CDR3 comprises 14 residues. CDR1 is SGHVS and CDR2 is FNYEAQ in the germline V gene. V was cut by 1 base and J by 4 bases, with 9 bases left in between. CDR3 residues: CASSLEYSADTQYF. The CDR3 nucleotides are TGTGCCAGCAGCTTAGAGTATAGCGCAGATACGCAGTATTTT.

The J gene is TRBJ2-1, the V gene TRBV7-2, with D possibly matching TRBD2 (6 bases). The V and J ends lost 1 base and 8 bases respectively, with 21 bases between them. CDR1 is SGHTA and CDR2 is FQGNSA in the germline V gene. The CDR3 runs to 17 residues. This chain's CDR3 is CASSLVMGGWRQDEQFF. In nucleotides, the CDR3 is TGTGCCAGCAGCTTAGTCATGGGGGGATGGCGGCAGGATGAGCAGTTCTTC.

The chain couples TRBV10-3 to TRBJ1-2, with D unclear. Germline V gene lookup returns CDR1 ENHRY and CDR2 SYGVKD. The CDR3 has 19 residues. The V gene lost 0 bases and the J gene lost 1 base, with 21 bases spanning the gap. CDR3 in amino acids: CAISESGPYSFGDNYGYTF. DNA for the CDR3: TGTGCCATCAGTGAGTCTGGGCCCTACTCCTTCGGAGATAACTATGGCTACACCTTC.

The rearrangement links TRBV20-1 to TRBJ2-1, with TRBD2 as a possible D gene (5 bases). CDR1 DFQATT and CDR2 SNEGSKA come from the germline V gene (reference sequence). Trimming stripped 7 bases from V and 10 bases from J, with 20 bases between. This CDR3 is 13 amino acids long. For the CDR3, the DNA is TGCAGTGTTCCCGTGGGGAGCTCCTACGAGCAGTTCTTC. Its protein is CSVPVGSSYEQFF.

V is TRBV6-6 and J is TRBJ1-1; D not resolved. The CDR3 totals 15 residues. Germline values: CDR1 MNHNY, CDR2 SVGAGI (reference sequence). Deletions cut 0 bases from V and 1 base from J, with 9 bases between. The CDR3 sequence is CASSYSEVRNTEAFF. The CDR3 DNA is TGTGCCAGCAGTTACTCGGAGGTTAGGAACACTGAAGCTTTCTTT.

This chain links TRBV29-1 with TRBJ1-2; 8 nucleotides line up with TRBD1. After removal of 3 bases from V and 5 bases from J, the junction contained 14 bases not matched to a gene. The CDR3 has 16 amino acids. From germline, CDR1 is SQVTM and CDR2 ANQGSEA. The CDR3: CSVDGTGVPSLYGYTF. The CDR3 DNA sequence: TGCAGCGTTGACGGGACAGGTGTACCATCTTTATATGGCTACACCTTC.

This rearrangement joins TRBV20-1 to TRBJ2-7; 14 bases match TRBD2. Gene TRBJ2-5 matches the end of the DNA better, so the J call may be wrong. Germline CDR1 DFQATT, CDR2 SNEGSKA (reference sequence). This CDR3 spans 18 amino acids. The CDR3 region is CSAYAGTSGGLLEETQYF. CDR3 bases: TGCAGTGCTTACGCAGGGACTAGCGGGGGACTATTGGAAGAGACCCAGTACTTC.

The chain recombines TRBV28 with TRBJ1-4, with a tentative D call TRBD1 (5 bases). CDR3 length: 12 amino acids. Germline CDR1 MDHEN, CDR2 SYDVKM. Trimming took 9 bases from V and 8 from J, leaving 13 bases between them. CDR3 loop: CASLGPLEKLFF. The CDR3 DNA sequence: TGTGCCAGTTTGGGACCCCTCGAAAAACTGTTTTTT. Complete variable domain (other parts from reference TRBV28 and TRBJ1-4): DVKVTQSSRYLVKRTGEKVFLECVQDMDHENMFWYRQDPGLGLRLIYFSYDVKMKEKGDIPEGYSVSREKKERFSLILESASTNQTSMYLCASLGPLEKLFFGSGTQLSVL.

In this sample, this clonotype turned up a few times. V and J are TRBV6-5 and TRBJ2-2; 13 nucleotides align to TRBD2. Germline CDR1 MNHEY, CDR2 SVGAGI. The trim removed 0 bases at V and 3 bases at J, leaving 4 bases unmatched. This CDR3 has 18 residues. The CDR3 loop reads CASSYSTSGGLDTGELFF. The CDR3 coding sequence is TGTGCCAGCAGTTACTCGACTAGCGGGGGGCTAGACACCGGGGAGCTGTTTTTT.

Only a few counts were recorded for this clonotype. The chain combines TRBV10-3 with TRBJ2-5, with 9 bases that match TRBD1. The V gene's germline CDR1 is ENHRY and CDR2 SYGVKD. CDR3 length: 16 amino acids. After removal of 2 bases from V and 4 bases from J, the junction contained 8 bases not matched to a gene. CDR3 in amino acids: CAISEGTGGSRETQYF. The CDR3 nucleotides are TGTGCCATCAGTGAGGGTACAGGGGGCTCACGAGAGACCCAGTACTTC.